The 12 T cell receptor beta chains presented below share a single source sample, sequenced in a study of early T cells in non-severe SARS-CoV-2 infection (dated by TCRdb to the early 2020s). Library method: 5' RACE. The listed sequencing device is NextSeq 500. TCRdb reanalyzed the raw reads on its own, using fastp at Q25 for trimming and MiXCR for clone calling, and kept in-frame beta chains. Every entry covers one CDR3 protein and lists the most common genes and DNA from its rows. Here the sample has tens of thousands of distinct CDR3 sequences; 9.5% to 13% occur a single time. The ten biggest clones cover about 7.1% of the sample. This material consisted of whole blood, taken at baseline. These receptors were taken from an adult who was a healthcare worker with PCR-confirmed SARS-CoV-2 infection or an uninfected control (not recorded which).

There are a few counts of this clonotype. This chain uses TRBV6-1 with TRBJ1-5; D is uncertain. In germline, CDR1 is MNHNS, CDR2 SASEGT. The CDR3 consists of 13 residues. Trimming cost V 2 bases and J 0 bases, with 2 bases left between them. The CDR3 region is CASSESSNQPQHF. The CDR3 bases are TGTGCCAGCAGTGAATCTAGCAATCAGCCCCAGCATTTT.

This clonotype was observed a few times. The chain combines TRBV29-1 with TRBJ2-3; unclear D gene. The length of the CDR3 is 15 residues. The germline V and J ends were trimmed by 0 bases and 0 bases, with 10 bases remaining between them. Germline-derived CDR1 and CDR2 are SQVTM and ANQGSEA. The CDR3 nucleotides are TGCAGCGTTGAAGATCAGGCACCCAGCACAGATACGCAGTATTTT. Protein: CSVEDQAPSTDTQYF.

This clonotype was found many times. The chain joins TRBV4-3 to TRBJ1-1, with TRBD1 as a possible D gene (6 bases). The CDR3 extends over 15 amino acids. Trimming pared 0 bases from V and 11 bases from J, leaving 19 bases between. Germline V lookup: CDR1 LGHNA, CDR2 YSLEER. The CDR3 is CASSQENRVEYEAFF. The CDR3 nucleotides are TGCGCCAGCAGCCAAGAGAACAGGGTGGAGTACGAGGCTTTCTTT.

This clonotype appeared many times. The chain joins TRBV4-3 to TRBJ1-1; D uncertain. V lost 0 bases and J lost 10, with 12 bases in between. CDR1 is LGHNA, CDR2 YSLEER, per germline. The CDR3 has 13 amino acids. The CDR3 bases are TGCGCCAGCAGCCAAGATCGATTCGCGAGAGCTTTCTTT. Translation: CASSQDRFARAFF.

The sample holds many counts of this clonotype. The rearrangement links TRBV5-1 to TRBJ2-5; no clear D gene. Looked up from germline, CDR1 is SGHRS and CDR2 is YFSETQ. The CDR3 loop spans 14 amino acids. V was pared by 3 bases and J by 5 bases, with 14 bases between. The CDR3 reads CASSWNPDMETQYF. DNA of the CDR3: TGCGCCAGCAGCTGGAACCCAGACATGGAGACCCAGTACTTC.

The J gene is TRBJ1-1, the V gene TRBV18; D not certain. Trimming left V 5 bases short and J 1 base short, with 11 bases between. This CDR3 has 14 amino acids. CDR1 is KGHSH, CDR2 LQKENI, per germline. The CDR3 nucleotides read TGTGCCAGCTCAACCGACTACAGGAACACTGAAGCTTTCTTT. It encodes CASSTDYRNTEAFF.

V usage is TRBV7-9 and J usage is TRBJ2-3, with D uncertain. In germline, CDR1 is SEHNR, CDR2 FQNEAQ (reference sequence). This CDR3 has 12 residues. V lost 3 bases to trimming and J lost 4 bases, with 5 bases between them. CDR3 sequence (DNA): TGTGCCAGCAGCTTCGAATCAGATACGCAGTATTTT. Encoded protein: CASSFESDTQYF.

The chain recombines TRBV12-3 or TRBV12-4 with TRBJ2-3, with a weak D call TRBD2 (7 bases). Deletions cut 7 bases from V and 6 bases from J, with 23 bases between. The CDR3 loop spans 16 amino acids. CDR3 sequence reads: CASNPSRRGAVDTQYF. In DNA, the CDR3 is TGTGCCAGCAACCCCTCTAGACGGGGGGCCGTGGATACGCAGTATTTT.

In this sample, this clonotype turned up a few times. This sequence joins TRBV3-1 and TRBJ1-1, with TRBD1 as a possible D gene (5 bases). Germline V lookup: CDR1 LGHDT, CDR2 YNNKEL (reference sequence). V lost 3 bases and J 2 bases, leaving 7 bases between the germline ends. The length of the CDR3 is 13 residues. The CDR3 nucleotides read TGTGCCAGCAGCCAGGGGGAAAACACTGAAGCTTTCTTT. It yields the protein CASSQGENTEAFF. Full variable domain (remainder filled in from reference TRBV3-1 and TRBJ1-1): DTAVSQTPKYLVTQMGNDKSIKCEQNLGHDTMYWYKQDSKKFLKIMFSYNNKELIINETVPNRFSPKSPDKAHLNLHINSLELGDSAVYFCASSQGENTEAFFGQGTRLTVV.

V and J are TRBV6-6 and TRBJ1-5; weak D call: TRBD1 (6 bases). Germline CDR1 MNHNY, CDR2 SVGAGI (reference sequence). Trimming left V 6 bases short and J 3 bases short, with 21 bases between. This CDR3 is built from 17 residues. The CDR3 sequence: CASRLDRDTRTNQPQHF. CDR3 bases: TGTGCCAGCAGGCTTGACCGGGACACCCGGACCAATCAGCCCCAGCATTTT.

This clonotype was picked up many times. The chain has TRBV20-1 and TRBJ2-1; TRBD2 matches 8 bases. Per germline, CDR1 DFQATT and CDR2 SNEGSKA (reference sequence). With 5 bases clipped from V and 7 bases from J, the junction kept 16 bases outside the gene matches. CDR3 length equals 16 residues. Here the CDR3 reads CSAGSPARGGRNEQFF. CDR3 nucleotide sequence: TGCAGTGCTGGATCTCCTGCCCGCGGGGGGCGGAATGAGCAGTTCTTC.

This clonotype has more than one count but fewer than ten. V is TRBV7-7 and J is TRBJ2-2; D uncertain. CDR1 and CDR2 from the germline V gene are SSHAT and FNYEAQ (reference sequence). There are 14 residues in the CDR3. Deletions cut 1 base from V and 1 base from J, with 4 bases between. The CDR3 coding sequence is TGTGCCAGCAGCTTAGACTGGAACACCGGGGAGCTGTTTTTT. Translated, it gives CASSLDWNTGELFF.